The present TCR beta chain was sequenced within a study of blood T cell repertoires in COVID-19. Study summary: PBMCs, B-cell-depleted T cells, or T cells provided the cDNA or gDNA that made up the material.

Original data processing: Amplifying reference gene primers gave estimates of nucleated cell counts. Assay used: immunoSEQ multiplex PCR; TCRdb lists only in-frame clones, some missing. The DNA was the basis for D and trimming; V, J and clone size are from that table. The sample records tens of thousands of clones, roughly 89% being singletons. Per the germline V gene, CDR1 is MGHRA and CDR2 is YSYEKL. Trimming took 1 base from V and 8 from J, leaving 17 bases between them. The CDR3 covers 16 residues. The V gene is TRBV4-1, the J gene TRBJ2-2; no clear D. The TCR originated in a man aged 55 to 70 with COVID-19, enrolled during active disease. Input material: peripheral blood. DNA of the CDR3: TGCGCCAGCAGCCAAGGTGTATGGAGTGTGGTTGGGGAGCTGTTTTTT. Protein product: CASSQGVWSVVGELFF.